This entry features one T cell receptor (beta chain) sequence. Clones were read by immunoSEQ multiplex PCR, and TCRdb kept only the in-frame ones, dropping some. The sample yields approximately 260,000 clones, 85% to 90% seen once. This sample is part of a study of blood T cell repertoires in COVID-19. Study-wide context: In each case, the material was cDNA or gDNA derived from T cells, B-cell-depleted T cells, or PBMCs.

Residents of about two dozen US areas, aged roughly 18 to 95 years, made up the participants. Recovered participants had two consecutive negative NP/OP PCR tests, healthcare professional clearance, or symptom resolution. Germline CDR1 is SGHRS and CDR2 is YFSETQ. V dropped 3 bases and J dropped 1 base, with 7 bases sitting between them. There are 13 residues in the CDR3. The chain uses TRBV5-1 and TRBJ1-1; weak D call: TRBD1 (5 bases). This clonotype was obtained from a woman aged 60-75 years who had recovered from COVID-19. Sequenced material: PBMCs or T cells enriched from blood (not recorded which). CDR3 sequence (DNA): TGCGCCAGCAGCTGGGACTGGAACACTGAAGCTTTCTTT. This translates into CASSWDWNTEAFF.